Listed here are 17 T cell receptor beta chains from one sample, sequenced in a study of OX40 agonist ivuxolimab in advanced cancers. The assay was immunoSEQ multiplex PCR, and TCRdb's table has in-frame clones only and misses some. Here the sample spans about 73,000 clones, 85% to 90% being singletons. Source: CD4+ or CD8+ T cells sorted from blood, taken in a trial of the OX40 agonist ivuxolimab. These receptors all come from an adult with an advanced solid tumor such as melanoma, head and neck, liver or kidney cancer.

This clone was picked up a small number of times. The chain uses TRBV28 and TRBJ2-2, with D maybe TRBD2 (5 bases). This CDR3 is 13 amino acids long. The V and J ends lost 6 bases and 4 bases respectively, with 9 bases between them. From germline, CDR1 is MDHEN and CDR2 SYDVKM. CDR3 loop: CASRTGGTGELFF. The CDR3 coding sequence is TGTGCCAGCAGGACCGGAGGCACCGGGGAGCTGTTTTTT.

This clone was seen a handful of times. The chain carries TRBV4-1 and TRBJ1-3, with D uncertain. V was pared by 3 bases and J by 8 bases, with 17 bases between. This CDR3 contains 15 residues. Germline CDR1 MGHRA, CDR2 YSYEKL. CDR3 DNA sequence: TGCGCCAGCAGCCACTACCGGGCCACGACGGACACCATATATTTT. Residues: CASSHYRATTDTIYF.

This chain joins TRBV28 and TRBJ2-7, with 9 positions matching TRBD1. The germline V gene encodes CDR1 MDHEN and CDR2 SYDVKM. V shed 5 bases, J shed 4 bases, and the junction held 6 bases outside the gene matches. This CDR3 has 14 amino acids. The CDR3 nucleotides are TGTGCCAGCAGTAAGGGGACAGGGTTGTACGAGCAGTACTTC. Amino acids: CASSKGTGLYEQYF.

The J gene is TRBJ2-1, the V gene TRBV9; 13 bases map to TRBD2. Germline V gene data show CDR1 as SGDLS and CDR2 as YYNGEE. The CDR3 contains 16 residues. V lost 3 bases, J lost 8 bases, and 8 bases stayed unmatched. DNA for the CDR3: TGTGCCAGCAGCGGGTCCGGGACTAGCGGGATCGATGAGCAGTTCTTC. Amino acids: CASSGSGTSGIDEQFF.

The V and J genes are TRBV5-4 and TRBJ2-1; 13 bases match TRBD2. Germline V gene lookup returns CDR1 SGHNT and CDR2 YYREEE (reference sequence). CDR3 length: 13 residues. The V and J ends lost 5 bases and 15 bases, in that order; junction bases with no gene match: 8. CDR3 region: CASSPGTSGVGFF. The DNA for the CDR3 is TGTGCCAGCAGTCCCGGGACTAGCGGGGTCGGGTTCTTC.

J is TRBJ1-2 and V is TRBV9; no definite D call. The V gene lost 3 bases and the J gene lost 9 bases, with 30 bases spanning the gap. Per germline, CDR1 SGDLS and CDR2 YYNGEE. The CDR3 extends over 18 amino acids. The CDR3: CASSAQTTSGRVFQSYTF. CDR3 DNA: TGTGCCAGCAGCGCCCAGACCACCTCAGGACGGGTTTTTCAGAGCTACACCTTC.

CDR3: CASSTYRGEDEQYF. CDR3 in DNA: TGTGCCAGCAGCACCTATAGGGGCGAGGACGAGCAGTACTTC. The chain combines TRBV7-2 with TRBJ2-7; D is perhaps TRBD1 (5 bases). The CDR3 contains 14 residues. V shed 5 bases and J shed 5 bases, with 16 bases lying between them. Germline V gene sequence: CDR1 SGHTA, CDR2 FQGNSA. Variable domain in full (rest from reference TRBV7-2 and TRBJ2-7): GAGVSQSPSNKVTEKGKDVELRCDPISGHTALYWYRQSLGQGLEFLIYFQGNSAPDKSGLPSDRFSAERTGGSVSTLTIQRTQQEDSAVYLCASSTYRGEDEQYFGPGTRLTVT.

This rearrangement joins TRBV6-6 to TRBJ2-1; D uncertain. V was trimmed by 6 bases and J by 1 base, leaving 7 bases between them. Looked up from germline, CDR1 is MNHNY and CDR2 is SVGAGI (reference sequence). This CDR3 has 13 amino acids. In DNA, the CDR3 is TGTGCCAGCAGAGGTGGATCCTACAATGAGCAGTTCTTC. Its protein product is CASRGGSYNEQFF.

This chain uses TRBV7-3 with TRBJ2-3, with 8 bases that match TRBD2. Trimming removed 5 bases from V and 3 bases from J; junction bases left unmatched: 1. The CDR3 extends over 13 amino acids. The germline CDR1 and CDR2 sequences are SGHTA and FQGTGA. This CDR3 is CASSPSGTDTQYF. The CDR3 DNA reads TGTGCCAGCAGCCCTAGCGGGACAGATACGCAGTATTTT.

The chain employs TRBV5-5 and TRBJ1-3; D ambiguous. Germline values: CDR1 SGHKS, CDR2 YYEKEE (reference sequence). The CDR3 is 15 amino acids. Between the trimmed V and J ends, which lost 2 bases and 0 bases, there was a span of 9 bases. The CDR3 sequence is CASSFAASSGNTIYF. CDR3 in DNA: TGTGCCAGCAGCTTTGCGGCCAGCTCTGGAAACACCATATATTTT.

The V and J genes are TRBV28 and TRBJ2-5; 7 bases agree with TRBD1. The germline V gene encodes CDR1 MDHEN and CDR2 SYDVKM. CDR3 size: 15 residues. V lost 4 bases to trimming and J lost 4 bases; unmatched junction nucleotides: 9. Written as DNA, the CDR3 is TGTGCCAGCAGTTCCCAGACAGGGAACTTAGAGACCCAGTACTTC. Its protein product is CASSSQTGNLETQYF.

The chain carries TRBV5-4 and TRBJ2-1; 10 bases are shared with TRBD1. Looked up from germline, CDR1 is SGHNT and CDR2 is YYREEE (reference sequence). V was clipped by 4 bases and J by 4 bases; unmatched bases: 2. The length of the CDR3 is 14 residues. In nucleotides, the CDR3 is TGTGCCAGCAGCGGACAGGGGGGTTACAATGAGCAGTTCTTC. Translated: CASSGQGGYNEQFF.

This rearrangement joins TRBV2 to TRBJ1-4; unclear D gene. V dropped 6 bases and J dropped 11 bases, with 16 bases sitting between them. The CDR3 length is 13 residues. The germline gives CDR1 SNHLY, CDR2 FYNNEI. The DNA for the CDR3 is TGTGCCAGCAGAGCCACAACCGAAGGGAAACTGTTTTTT. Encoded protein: CASRATTEGKLFF. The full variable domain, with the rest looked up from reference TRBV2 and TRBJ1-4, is EPEVTQTPSHQVTQMGQEVILRCVPISNHLYFYWYRQILGQKVEFLVSFYNNEISEKSEIFDDQFSVERPDGSNFTLKIRSTKLEDSAMYFCASRATTEGKLFFGSGTQLSVL.

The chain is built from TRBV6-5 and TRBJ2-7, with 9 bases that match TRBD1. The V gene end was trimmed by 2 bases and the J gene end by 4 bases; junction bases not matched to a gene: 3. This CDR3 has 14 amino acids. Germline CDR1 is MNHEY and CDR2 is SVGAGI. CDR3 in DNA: TGTGCCAGCAGTTACCAGGACAGGGGTTACGAGCAGTACTTC. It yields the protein CASSYQDRGYEQYF.

The DNA for the CDR3 is TGTGCCAGCAGCTTGGACCGATCCTACGAGCAGTACTTC. Translation gives CASSLDRSYEQYF. The chain couples TRBV5-6 to TRBJ2-7, with D uncertain. This CDR3 region has 13 residues. Trimming shortened V by 0 bases and J by 1 base, and 5 bases separated the two germline ends. Germline assignment: CDR1 SGHDT and CDR2 YYEEEE.

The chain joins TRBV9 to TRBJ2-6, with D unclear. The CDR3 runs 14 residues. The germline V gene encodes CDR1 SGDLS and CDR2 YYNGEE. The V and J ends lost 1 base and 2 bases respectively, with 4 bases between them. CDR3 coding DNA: TGTGCCAGCAGCGTATTACCTGGGGCCAACGTCCTGACTTTC. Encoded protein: CASSVLPGANVLTF. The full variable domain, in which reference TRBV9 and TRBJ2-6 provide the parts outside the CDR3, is DSGVTQTPKHLITATGQRVTLRCSPRSGDLSVYWYQQSLDQGLQFLIQYYNGEERAKGNILERFSAQQFPDLHSELNLSSLELGDSALYFCASSVLPGANVLTFGAGSRLTVL.

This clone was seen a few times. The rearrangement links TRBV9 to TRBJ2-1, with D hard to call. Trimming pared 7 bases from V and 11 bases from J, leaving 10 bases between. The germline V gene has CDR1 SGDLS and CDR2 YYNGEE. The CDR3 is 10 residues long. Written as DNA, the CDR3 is TGTGCCAGCCCCCGCAGTAAGCAGTTCTTC. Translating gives CASPRSKQFF.